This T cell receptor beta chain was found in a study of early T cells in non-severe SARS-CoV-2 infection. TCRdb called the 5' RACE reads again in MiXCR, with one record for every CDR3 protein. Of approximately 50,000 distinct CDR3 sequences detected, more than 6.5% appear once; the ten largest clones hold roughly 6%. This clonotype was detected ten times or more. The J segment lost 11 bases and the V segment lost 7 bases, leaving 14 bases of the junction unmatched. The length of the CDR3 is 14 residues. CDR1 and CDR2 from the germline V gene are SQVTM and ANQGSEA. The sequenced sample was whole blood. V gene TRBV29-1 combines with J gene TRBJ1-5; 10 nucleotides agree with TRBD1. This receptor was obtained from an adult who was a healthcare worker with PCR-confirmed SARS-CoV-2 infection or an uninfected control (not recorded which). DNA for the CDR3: TGCAGCGCATTGACAGGGGGCAGGGGTAGGGCCCAGCATTTT. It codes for CSALTGGRGRAQHF.